A selection of T cell receptor beta chains follows, all from one sample in a study of blood T cells in healthy people across ages. TCRdb re-called the 5' RACE reads through MiXCR, storing one row per CDR3 protein. The sample lists some 780,000 distinct CDR3 sequences; about 61% were seen once. Input material: blood. These receptors all come from a man aged 40-49 years in good health. The CDR3 runs from the conserved cysteine through the conserved F or W. Fields, in order: clone size, J gene, V gene, D gene, CDR3 length, CDR3 protein, CDR3 DNA. The D gene is left open where the match is weak. Clone size appears in some rows only: once, few, many, or a class for an expanded clone.

size: many
J: TRBJ2-1
V: TRBV7-9
D: -
length: 15
CDR3: CASSLAGNDGDEQFF
DNA: TGTGCCAGCAGCTTAGCGGGGAATGACGGGGATGAGCAGTTCTTC

size: -
J: TRBJ2-7
V: TRBV27
D: -
length: 14
CDR3: CASGAMNSYNEQYF
DNA: TGTGCCAGCGGGGCTATGAACTCCTACAATGAGCAGTACTTC

size: -
J: TRBJ1-1
V: TRBV12-3/TRBV12-4
D: -
length: 13
CDR3: CASSPGTNTEAFF
DNA: TGTGCCAGCAGTCCCGGGACCAACACTGAAGCTTTCTTT

size: -
J: TRBJ2-5
V: TRBV5-1
D: -
length: 16
CDR3: CASSKRLVGSQETQYF
DNA: TGCGCCAGCAGCAAAAGACTAGTGGGGTCCCAAGAGACCCAGTACTTC

size: -
J: TRBJ1-2
V: TRBV29-1
D: -
length: 11
CDR3: CSVVRGGGYTF
DNA: TGCAGCGTTGTCAGGGGAGGTGGCTACACCTTC

size: few
J: TRBJ2-5
V: TRBV29-1
D: -
length: 15
CDR3: CSVELLDREQETQYF
DNA: TGCAGCGTTGAACTCCTGGACAGAGAACAAGAGACCCAGTACTTC

size: -
J: TRBJ2-1
V: TRBV24-1
D: TRBD1
length: 15
CDR3: CATETRDSNYNEQFF
DNA: TGTGCCACCGAAACCCGGGACAGCAATTACAATGAGCAGTTCTTC

size: -
J: TRBJ1-2
V: TRBV6-1
D: -
length: 12
CDR3: CASRDTGYGYTF
DNA: TGTGCCAGCAGGGACACAGGCTATGGCTACACCTTC

size: -
J: TRBJ2-1
V: TRBV5-1
D: TRBD2
length: 18
CDR3: CASSLFRLAASSYNEQFF
DNA: TGCGCCAGCAGCTTATTTCGACTAGCGGCTAGCTCCTACAATGAGCAGTTCTTC

size: few
J: TRBJ2-5
V: TRBV27
D: -
length: 15
CDR3: CASSLSRANQETQYF
DNA: TGTGCCAGCAGTTTGAGCAGGGCGAACCAAGAGACCCAGTACTTC

size: -
J: TRBJ2-7
V: TRBV6-5
D: TRBD2
length: 15
CDR3: CASSGSSGASYEQYF
DNA: TGTGCCAGCAGTGGAAGTAGCGGGGCATCCTACGAGCAGTACTTC

size: -
J: TRBJ2-3
V: TRBV7-9
D: -
length: 16
CDR3: CASGVPDLRSTDTQYF
DNA: TGTGCCAGCGGGGTACCGGACCTAAGGAGCACAGATACGCAGTATTTT

size: few
J: TRBJ1-6
V: TRBV7-2
D: TRBD1
length: 18
CDR3: CASSSYVGTGEYGSPLHF
DNA: TGTGCCAGCAGCTCCTACGTTGGGACAGGGGAGTATGGTTCACCCCTCCACTTT

size: few
J: TRBJ2-7
V: TRBV5-1
D: -
length: 14
CDR3: CASRLRPNIYEQYF
DNA: TGCGCCAGCAGATTGAGGCCCAACATTTACGAGCAGTACTTC

size: -
J: TRBJ2-1
V: TRBV20-1
D: -
length: 15
CDR3: CSAGGEGSSYNEQFF
DNA: TGCAGTGCTGGGGGTGAGGGGAGCTCCTACAATGAGCAGTTCTTC

size: -
J: TRBJ2-7
V: TRBV24-1
D: -
length: 14
CDR3: CATSDHKSAGEQYF
DNA: TGTGCCACCAGTGACCATAAAAGTGCGGGTGAGCAGTACTTC

size: few
J: TRBJ1-5
V: TRBV27
D: -
length: 13
CDR3: CASRMRINQPQHF
DNA: TGTGCCAGCAGAATGCGGATCAATCAGCCCCAGCATTTT

size: -
J: TRBJ1-5
V: TRBV20-1
D: TRBD1
length: 17
CDR3: CSATQPRRGTDNQPQHF
DNA: TGCAGTGCTACCCAACCTCGGAGGGGGACAGACAATCAGCCCCAGCATTTT

size: -
J: TRBJ2-1
V: TRBV27
D: -
length: 15
CDR3: CASNGDPDPYNEQFF
DNA: TGTGCCAGTAACGGCGACCCGGACCCCTACAATGAGCAGTTCTTC

size: few
J: TRBJ1-2
V: TRBV5-5
D: TRBD1
length: 18
CDR3: CASSLYRTGSLSNYGYTF
DNA: TGTGCCAGCAGCTTATACAGGACAGGCTCTCTATCTAACTATGGCTACACCTTC

size: few
J: TRBJ1-6
V: TRBV3-1
D: TRBD1
length: 14
CDR3: CASSHTGGVSPLHF
DNA: TGTGCCAGCAGCCATACAGGGGGCGTTTCACCCCTCCACTTT

size: -
J: TRBJ2-1
V: TRBV2
D: TRBD2
length: 17
CDR3: CAGREGLARRSYNEQFF
DNA: TGTGCCGGCCGGGAGGGACTAGCACGCCGCTCCTACAATGAGCAGTTCTTC

size: once
J: TRBJ2-3
V: TRBV6-1
D: -
length: 13
CDR3: CASSESPGVAQYF
DNA: TGTGCCAGCAGCGAGTCCCCGGGGGTTGCGCAGTATTTT

size: -
J: TRBJ2-7
V: TRBV20-1
D: -
length: 12
CDR3: CSGEGVSYEQYF
DNA: TGCAGTGGCGAGGGAGTGTCCTACGAGCAGTACTTC

size: -
J: TRBJ1-4
V: TRBV2
D: -
length: 14
CDR3: CASRADTSDEKLFF
DNA: TGTGCCAGCAGGGCCGACACGTCCGATGAAAAACTGTTTTTT

size: medium-sized
J: TRBJ2-1
V: TRBV7-3
D: -
length: 17
CDR3: CASSLNTWSQENNEQFF
DNA: TGTGCCAGCAGCTTAAATACTTGGTCACAGGAGAACAATGAGCAGTTCTTC

size: many
J: TRBJ1-2
V: TRBV12-3/TRBV12-4
D: TRBD1
length: 15
CDR3: CASSATGTGRSGYTF
DNA: TGTGCCAGCAGTGCGACCGGGACAGGGAGGAGCGGCTACACCTTC

size: -
J: TRBJ2-4
V: TRBV7-2
D: -
length: 15
CDR3: CASTSDLSAKNIQYF
DNA: TGTGCCAGCACCTCGGACCTCTCAGCCAAAAACATTCAGTACTTC

size: few
J: TRBJ2-7
V: TRBV11-1
D: TRBD2
length: 15
CDR3: CASSLGLAGPLEQYF
DNA: TGTGCCAGCAGCTTGGGGCTAGCGGGGCCGCTCGAGCAGTACTTC

size: -
J: TRBJ2-2
V: TRBV6-1
D: TRBD1
length: 16
CDR3: CASSGDRGMATGELFF
DNA: TGTGCCAGCAGTGGAGACAGGGGAATGGCCACCGGGGAGCTGTTTTTT

size: -
J: TRBJ2-6
V: TRBV5-1
D: -
length: 15
CDR3: CASIPAPSGANVLTF
DNA: TGCGCCAGCATTCCGGCGCCTTCTGGGGCCAACGTCCTGACTTTC

size: few
J: TRBJ2-4
V: TRBV5-1
D: -
length: 11
CDR3: CASRGAREQYF
DNA: TGCGCCAGCAGGGGGGCCAGGGAGCAGTACTTC

size: -
J: TRBJ2-7
V: TRBV6-5
D: -
length: 15
CDR3: CASSAQPGTSYEQYF
DNA: TGTGCCAGCAGCGCTCAGCCCGGGACATCCTACGAGCAGTACTTC

size: -
J: TRBJ2-1
V: TRBV27
D: TRBD2
length: 21
CDR3: CASSLLRTNLDSGLTYNEQFF
DNA: TGTGCCAGCAGTTTGTTAAGGACAAATTTGGACTCGGGACTAACTTACAATGAGCAGTTCTTC

size: once
J: TRBJ2-3
V: TRBV7-9
D: -
length: 15
CDR3: CASSSLGGASDTQYF
DNA: TGTGCCAGCAGCTCCCTGGGGGGGGCCTCAGATACGCAGTATTTT

size: -
J: TRBJ1-4
V: TRBV28
D: TRBD1
length: 15
CDR3: CASSSPQGNNEKLFF
DNA: TGTGCCAGCAGTTCACCACAGGGGAATAATGAAAAACTGTTTTTT

size: once
J: TRBJ1-4
V: TRBV5-1
D: TRBD1
length: 16
CDR3: CASSPLGQGQNEKLFF
DNA: TGCGCCAGCAGCCCTCTCGGACAGGGACAAAATGAAAAACTGTTTTTT

size: -
J: TRBJ2-6
V: TRBV6-5
D: -
length: 16
CDR3: CASRSPIEDGANVLTF
DNA: TGTGCCAGCAGGAGCCCCATCGAGGACGGGGCCAACGTCCTGACTTTC

size: -
J: TRBJ2-7
V: TRBV7-6
D: -
length: 17
CDR3: CASSLAQVLSDPSEQYF
DNA: TGTGCCAGCAGCTTAGCGCAGGTGCTCTCAGACCCGAGCGAGCAGTACTTC

size: few
J: TRBJ2-7
V: TRBV6-5
D: TRBD2
length: 19
CDR3: CASSYQWDGGLAGPYEQYF
DNA: TGTGCCAGCAGTTATCAATGGGACGGTGGACTAGCGGGCCCCTACGAGCAGTACTTC

size: -
J: TRBJ2-7
V: TRBV20-1
D: -
length: 12
CDR3: CSAPPEGGEQYF
DNA: TGCAGTGCTCCTCCGGAGGGGGGCGAGCAGTACTTC

size: -
J: TRBJ1-1
V: TRBV29-1
D: -
length: 12
CDR3: CSVVPGTTEAFF
DNA: TGCAGCGTTGTTCCAGGGACGACTGAAGCTTTCTTT

size: -
J: TRBJ2-4
V: TRBV5-1
D: TRBD1
length: 17
CDR3: CASSLGWGQGAKNIQYF
DNA: TGCGCCAGCAGCTTGGGCTGGGGACAGGGGGCCAAAAACATTCAGTACTTC

size: -
J: TRBJ1-1
V: TRBV10-3
D: TRBD1
length: 13
CDR3: CAIRGQGAIEAFF
DNA: TGTGCCATCAGGGGACAGGGGGCAATAGAAGCTTTCTTT

size: -
J: TRBJ2-7
V: TRBV6-2/TRBV6-3
D: -
length: 16
CDR3: CASSYSRRQLSYEQYF
DNA: TGTGCCAGCAGTTACTCGAGGCGCCAGCTCTCCTACGAGCAGTACTTC

size: -
J: TRBJ1-1
V: TRBV2
D: -
length: 15
CDR3: CASFPMGQLNTEAFF
DNA: TGTGCCAGTTTTCCTATGGGACAATTGAACACTGAAGCTTTCTTT

size: -
J: TRBJ2-6
V: TRBV19
D: TRBD1
length: 16
CDR3: CASSIGTGPGANVLTF
DNA: TGTGCCAGTAGTATCGGGACAGGGCCCGGGGCCAACGTCCTGACTTTC

size: -
J: TRBJ1-1
V: TRBV9
D: -
length: 15
CDR3: CASSPRGGMNTEAFF
DNA: TGTGCCAGCAGCCCCCGGGGTGGGATGAACACTGAAGCTTTCTTT

size: few
J: TRBJ2-5
V: TRBV20-1
D: TRBD2
length: 12
CDR3: CSASGGDRVQYF
DNA: TGCAGTGCTAGCGGGGGGGATCGTGTGCAGTACTTC

size: -
J: TRBJ2-7
V: TRBV9
D: TRBD1
length: 15
CDR3: CASSVQPGQEYEQYF
DNA: TGTGCCAGCAGCGTACAACCGGGACAGGAGTACGAGCAGTACTTC

size: once
J: TRBJ1-2
V: TRBV4-2
D: TRBD1
length: 14
CDR3: CASSQGTGLKGYTF
DNA: TGTGCCAGCAGCCAAGGGACAGGGCTAAAGGGCTACACCTTC

size: -
J: TRBJ1-5
V: TRBV6-6
D: -
length: 15
CDR3: CASQTPGDPYQPQHF
DNA: TGTGCCAGCCAAACTCCAGGGGACCCTTATCAGCCCCAGCATTTT

size: -
J: TRBJ2-7
V: TRBV29-1
D: TRBD2
length: 14
CDR3: CSVELAEKHYEQYF
DNA: TGCAGCGTCGAACTAGCGGAAAAACACTACGAGCAGTACTTC

size: -
J: TRBJ2-1
V: TRBV5-8
D: -
length: 12
CDR3: CASSRRDNEEFF
DNA: TGTGCCAGCAGCCGACGGGACAATGAGGAGTTCTTC